This T cell receptor (beta chain) was captured in a study of CD8 T cells in Susac syndrome. Notes on the study in general: The authors acknowledged that the study's TCR sequencing and HLA analysis involved relatively few individuals.

With regard to this clonotype: The target antigen is unknown.

Random hexamers were used to reverse transcribe an amount of roughly 0.5 to 1 ug RNA. Across 54 Vbeta and 13 Jbeta, immunoSEQ multiplex PCR amplified TCR beta CDR3. Each CDR3 protein gets one entry after TCRdb re-called the immunoSEQ multiplex PCR reads with MiXCR. The data show roughly 180,000 distinct CDR3 sequences, approximately 95% seen once. CDR3 length: 14 amino acids. The V gene end was trimmed by 7 bases and the J gene end by 4 bases; junction bases not matched to a gene: 7. Germline CDR1 reads GTSNPN; CDR2 reads SVGIG (reference sequence). The authors negatively isolated CD8+ and CD4+ T cells and FACS-enriched TEMRA cells.

The clonotype comes from a human donor in good health. This sequence joins TRBV30 and TRBJ2-1; 10 nucleotides match TRBD2. Material: CD4+ T cells from PBMCs. The CDR3 bases are TGTGCCTCGGACAGCGGGAGGGATTACAATGAGCAGTTCTTC. It is translated as CASDSGRDYNEQFF.